The rows below give T cell receptor beta chains drawn from one sample of a study of blood T cell repertoires in COVID-19. The assay was immunoSEQ multiplex PCR, and TCRdb's table has in-frame clones only and misses some. Counted here are under 40,000 clones, around 86% occurring once; the ten biggest clones make up about 14%. Sequenced: peripheral blood. All receptors derive from a man aged 60-69 years with active COVID-19. The CDR3 runs from the conserved cysteine through the conserved F or W. The D gene is left open where the match is weak. Clone size is given for some rows only: seen once, a few or many times, or a class if the clone is expanded.

J gene: TRBJ2-4
V gene: TRBV6-1
D gene: -
clone size: -
CDR3 protein: CASSEESGQWHIQYF
CDR3 DNA: TGTGCCAGCAGTGAAGAATCGGGTCAGTGGCACATTCAGTACTTC

J gene: TRBJ2-1
V gene: TRBV12-5
D gene: -
clone size: -
CDR3 protein: CASGLSLTGRDEQFF
CDR3 DNA: TGTGCTAGTGGTTTGTCACTCACAGGGAGGGATGAGCAGTTCTTC

J gene: TRBJ2-3
V gene: TRBV7-8
D gene: TRBD1
clone size: -
CDR3 protein: CASSFQTWTGGDDTQYF
CDR3 DNA: TGTGCCAGCAGCTTTCAAACCTGGACAGGGGGCGACGATACGCAGTATTTT

J gene: TRBJ2-2
V gene: TRBV7-2
D gene: TRBD1
clone size: -
CDR3 protein: CASSPDRVGGELFF
CDR3 DNA: TGTGCCAGCAGTCCGGACAGGGTAGGGGGGGAGCTGTTTTTT

J gene: TRBJ2-3
V gene: TRBV7-6
D gene: TRBD1
clone size: -
CDR3 protein: CASTQVPTGGGTQYF
CDR3 DNA: TGTGCCAGCACCCAGGTTCCGACAGGGGGCGGTACGCAGTATTTT

J gene: TRBJ1-4
V gene: TRBV20-1
D gene: TRBD1
clone size: -
CDR3 protein: CSASGTGDEKLFF
CDR3 DNA: TGCAGTGCTAGTGGGACAGGGGATGAAAAACTGTTTTTT

J gene: TRBJ2-3
V gene: TRBV7-2
D gene: -
clone size: -
CDR3 protein: CASSPFGDSQYF
CDR3 DNA: TGTGCCAGCAGCCCCTTCGGGGATTCGCAGTATTTT

J gene: TRBJ2-7
V gene: TRBV7-8
D gene: TRBD2
clone size: -
CDR3 protein: CASSLAGGISYEQYF
CDR3 DNA: TGTGCCAGCAGCTTAGCGGGGGGGATCTCCTACGAGCAGTACTTC

J gene: TRBJ2-1
V gene: TRBV6-5
D gene: TRBD2
clone size: once
CDR3 protein: CASSYTGTTYNEQFF
CDR3 DNA: TGTGCCAGCAGTTACACCGGGACTACCTACAATGAGCAGTTCTTC

J gene: TRBJ2-2
V gene: TRBV14
D gene: TRBD1
clone size: -
CDR3 protein: CASSRSDRGLTGELFF
CDR3 DNA: TGTGCCAGCAGCCGGTCGGACAGGGGGCTCACCGGGGAGCTGTTTTTT

J gene: TRBJ2-7
V gene: TRBV6-8
D gene: -
clone size: -
CDR3 protein: CASSYSVTTSGPQYEQYF
CDR3 DNA: TGTGCCAGCAGTTACTCGGTAACAACGAGTGGGCCGCAGTACGAGCAGTACTTC

J gene: TRBJ2-1
V gene: TRBV7-2
D gene: TRBD1
clone size: -
CDR3 protein: CASSLTGQGYEQFF
CDR3 DNA: TGTGCCAGCAGCTTAACGGGACAGGGGTACGAGCAGTTCTTC

J gene: TRBJ1-2
V gene: TRBV10-3
D gene: -
clone size: -
CDR3 protein: CAISDPIQGRHGYTF
CDR3 DNA: TGTGCCATCAGTGACCCAATTCAGGGTAGGCATGGCTACACCTTC

J gene: TRBJ2-1
V gene: TRBV3-1/TRBV3-2
D gene: -
clone size: -
CDR3 protein: CASSQGASSNEQFF
CDR3 DNA: TGTGCCAGCAGCCAAGGGGCTTCCTCAAATGAGCAGTTCTTC

J gene: TRBJ1-1
V gene: TRBV30
D gene: TRBD1
clone size: -
CDR3 protein: CASIKQGARTEAFF
CDR3 DNA: TGTGCCTCGATCAAACAGGGGGCTAGGACTGAAGCTTTCTTT

J gene: TRBJ2-2
V gene: TRBV9
D gene: TRBD2
clone size: -
CDR3 protein: CASSVDISGSGELFF
CDR3 DNA: TGTGCCAGCAGCGTAGATATTAGCGGGAGTGGGGAGCTGTTTTTT

J gene: TRBJ2-3
V gene: TRBV3-1/TRBV3-2
D gene: TRBD1
clone size: few
CDR3 protein: CASSQGTGGWGQYF
CDR3 DNA: TGTGCCAGCAGCCAAGGGACAGGGGGCTGGGGGCAGTATTTT

J gene: TRBJ2-1
V gene: TRBV6-2/TRBV6-3
D gene: TRBD2
clone size: -
CDR3 protein: CASSYPGRGGYNEQFF
CDR3 DNA: TGTGCCAGCAGTTACCCCGGTCGGGGGGGGTACAATGAGCAGTTCTTC

J gene: TRBJ2-6
V gene: TRBV7-3
D gene: -
clone size: -
CDR3 protein: CASSLGHNGANVLTF
CDR3 DNA: TGTGCCAGCAGCCTCGGACATAATGGGGCCAACGTCCTGACTTTC

J gene: TRBJ2-5
V gene: TRBV29-1
D gene: -
clone size: once
CDR3 protein: CSVRSQGQETQYF
CDR3 DNA: TGCAGCGTTCGTTCACAGGGCCAAGAGACCCAGTACTTC

J gene: TRBJ1-2
V gene: TRBV2
D gene: -
clone size: -
CDR3 protein: CASSDSLDPGDYGYTF
CDR3 DNA: TGTGCCAGCAGTGATTCGTTGGACCCGGGGGACTATGGCTACACCTTC

J gene: TRBJ2-1
V gene: TRBV6-6
D gene: TRBD1
clone size: -
CDR3 protein: CASSSLPGQGFYEQFF
CDR3 DNA: TGTGCCAGCAGTTCGTTACCGGGACAGGGTTTCTATGAGCAGTTCTTC

J gene: TRBJ2-7
V gene: TRBV9
D gene: TRBD1
clone size: -
CDR3 protein: CASSVETGTGSYEQYF
CDR3 DNA: TGTGCCAGCAGCGTAGAAACCGGGACAGGGTCCTACGAGCAGTACTTC

J gene: TRBJ2-7
V gene: TRBV27
D gene: -
clone size: -
CDR3 protein: CASSLGSGDSSYEQYF
CDR3 DNA: TGTGCCAGCAGTTTGGGATCGGGGGACAGTTCCTACGAGCAGTACTTC

J gene: TRBJ2-4
V gene: TRBV13
D gene: TRBD1
clone size: -
CDR3 protein: CASSPGGSGIQYF
CDR3 DNA: TGTGCCAGCAGCCCAGGGGGTTCAGGCATTCAGTACTTC

J gene: TRBJ2-7
V gene: TRBV12-3/TRBV12-4
D gene: -
clone size: -
CDR3 protein: CASSPGYEQYF
CDR3 DNA: TGTGCCAGCAGCCCCGGGTACGAGCAGTACTTC

J gene: TRBJ2-7
V gene: TRBV5-1
D gene: TRBD1
clone size: -
CDR3 protein: CASRGTGVGEQYF
CDR3 DNA: TGCGCCAGCAGGGGGACAGGGGTCGGCGAGCAGTACTTC

J gene: TRBJ1-4
V gene: TRBV7-9
D gene: TRBD1
clone size: -
CDR3 protein: CASSSITGASGEKLFF
CDR3 DNA: TGTGCCAGCAGCTCTATTACAGGGGCTTCAGGTGAAAAACTGTTTTTT

J gene: TRBJ1-1
V gene: TRBV29-1
D gene: -
clone size: -
CDR3 protein: CSVEDRRNTEAFF
CDR3 DNA: TGCAGCGTTGAAGATCGCAGGAACACTGAAGCTTTCTTT

J gene: TRBJ1-1
V gene: TRBV19
D gene: -
clone size: -
CDR3 protein: CASRPASWGRAFF
CDR3 DNA: TGTGCCAGCCGTCCTGCGAGTTGGGGGCGGGCTTTCTTT

J gene: TRBJ2-5
V gene: TRBV5-5
D gene: -
clone size: -
CDR3 protein: CASSLVGYPQETQYF
CDR3 DNA: TGTGCCAGCAGCTTGGTGGGCTACCCCCAAGAGACCCAGTACTTC

J gene: TRBJ1-6
V gene: TRBV4-3
D gene: TRBD1
clone size: -
CDR3 protein: CASKGTGYNSPLHF
CDR3 DNA: TGCGCCAGCAAGGGGACAGGCTATAATTCACCCCTCCACTTT

J gene: TRBJ1-2
V gene: TRBV7-7
D gene: TRBD1
clone size: -
CDR3 protein: CASSLGTGNYYGYTF
CDR3 DNA: TGTGCTAGCAGCTTGGGGACAGGCAACTACTATGGCTACACCTTC

J gene: TRBJ2-2
V gene: TRBV7-8
D gene: TRBD2
clone size: -
CDR3 protein: CASSFNSGSRTGELFF
CDR3 DNA: TGTGCCAGCAGCTTTAATAGCGGGAGTCGTACCGGGGAGCTGTTTTTT

J gene: TRBJ1-1
V gene: TRBV12-5
D gene: TRBD1
clone size: few
CDR3 protein: CASGLGLRQGDAEAFF
CDR3 DNA: TGTGCTAGTGGTTTGGGGCTTCGACAGGGAGACGCTGAAGCTTTCTTT

J gene: TRBJ2-1
V gene: TRBV18
D gene: TRBD1
clone size: -
CDR3 protein: CASSRDRGQENEQFF
CDR3 DNA: TGTGCCAGCTCACGGGACAGGGGACAGGAAAATGAGCAGTTCTTC

J gene: TRBJ1-5
V gene: TRBV23-1
D gene: -
clone size: few
CDR3 protein: CANGRDNQPQHF
CDR3 DNA: TGCGCCAATGGACGGGACAATCAGCCCCAGCATTTT

J gene: TRBJ2-6
V gene: TRBV19
D gene: -
clone size: -
CDR3 protein: CASSTGFSSGANVLTF
CDR3 DNA: TGTGCCAGTAGTACCGGGTTTAGCTCTGGGGCCAACGTCCTGACTTTC

J gene: TRBJ1-5
V gene: TRBV18
D gene: TRBD1
clone size: few
CDR3 protein: CASSPPGQNQPQHF
CDR3 DNA: TGTGCCAGCTCACCACCGGGACAGAATCAGCCCCAGCATTTT

J gene: TRBJ1-6
V gene: TRBV30
D gene: -
clone size: -
CDR3 protein: CAWAPGATRSPLHF
CDR3 DNA: TGTGCCTGGGCCCCAGGGGCGACTCGGTCACCCCTCCACTTT

J gene: TRBJ2-3
V gene: TRBV15
D gene: TRBD2
clone size: -
CDR3 protein: CATSRDLAGASDTQYF
CDR3 DNA: TGTGCCACCAGCAGGGATCTAGCGGGAGCTTCAGATACGCAGTATTTT

J gene: TRBJ1-5
V gene: TRBV4-2
D gene: TRBD1
clone size: -
CDR3 protein: CASSQGPGTGNQPQHF
CDR3 DNA: TGTGCCAGCAGCCAAGGCCCGGGGACAGGGAATCAGCCCCAGCATTTT

J gene: TRBJ2-7
V gene: TRBV30
D gene: -
clone size: -
CDR3 protein: CAWSRRGGASPSYEQYF
CDR3 DNA: TGTGCCTGGAGCCGTCGTGGGGGGGCATCCCCCTCCTACGAGCAGTACTTC

J gene: TRBJ2-1
V gene: TRBV11-2
D gene: -
clone size: once
CDR3 protein: CASSLSRSRNEQFF
CDR3 DNA: TGTGCCAGCAGCTTATCCCGTAGCCGAAATGAGCAGTTCTTC

J gene: TRBJ2-7
V gene: TRBV7-2
D gene: TRBD2
clone size: -
CDR3 protein: CASSFSGLVYEQYF
CDR3 DNA: TGTGCCAGCAGCTTTTCCGGACTAGTCTACGAGCAGTACTTC

J gene: TRBJ2-3
V gene: TRBV29-1
D gene: TRBD2
clone size: -
CDR3 protein: CSVVGLAARTDTQYF
CDR3 DNA: TGCAGCGTTGTGGGACTAGCAGCCCGCACAGATACGCAGTATTTT